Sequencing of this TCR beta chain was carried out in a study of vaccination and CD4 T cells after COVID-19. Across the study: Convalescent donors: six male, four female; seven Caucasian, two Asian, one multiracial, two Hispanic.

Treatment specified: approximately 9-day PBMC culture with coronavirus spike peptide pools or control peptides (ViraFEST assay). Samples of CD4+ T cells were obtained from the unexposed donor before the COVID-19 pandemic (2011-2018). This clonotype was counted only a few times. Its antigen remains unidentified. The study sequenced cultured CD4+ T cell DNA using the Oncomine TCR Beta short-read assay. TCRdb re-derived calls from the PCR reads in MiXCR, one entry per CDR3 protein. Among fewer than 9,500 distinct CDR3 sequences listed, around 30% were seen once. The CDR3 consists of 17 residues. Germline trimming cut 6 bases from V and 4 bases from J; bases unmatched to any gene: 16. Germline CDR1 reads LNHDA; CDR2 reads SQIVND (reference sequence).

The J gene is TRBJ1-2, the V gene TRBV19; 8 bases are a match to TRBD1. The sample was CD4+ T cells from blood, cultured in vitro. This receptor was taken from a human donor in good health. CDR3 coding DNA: TGTGCCAGTAGCAAGACCAGGACAGGGACCGTTATCTATGGCTACACCTTC. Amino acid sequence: CASSKTRTGTVIYGYTF.